Following are 29 T cell receptor beta chains from one sample sequenced in a study of cytomegalovirus exposure and HLA in healthy donors. The PCR was carried out with 60 Vbeta primers and 13 Jbeta primers. Clones were sequenced by immunoSEQ multiplex PCR, and TCRdb holds only the in-frame ones, with some missing. Here the sample spans 150,000 to 200,000 clones, over 75% being singletons. The sequencing sample was made of PBMCs. Receptor source: a man in his 60s in good health and CMV-seronegative.

This clone was recorded only once. The chain has TRBV18 and TRBJ2-7; D possibly corresponds to TRBD1 (6 bases). V lost 2 bases, J lost 4 bases, and 12 bases lay in between. This CDR3 is built from 14 residues. The germline gives CDR1 KGHSH, CDR2 LQKENI. CDR3 DNA: TGTGCCAGCTCACCAGGGACAACGGGGTACGAGCAGTACTTC. Translating gives CASSPGTTGYEQYF.

This clone was found a few times. V and J are TRBV6-6 and TRBJ2-2, with D possibly being TRBD2 (5 bases). This CDR3 has 16 residues. Germline CDR1 MNHNY, CDR2 SVGAGI (reference sequence). Trimming took off 0 bases at V and 5 bases at J, with 13 bases between the two ends. The CDR3 sequence: CASSYSTGRGTGELFF. The CDR3 DNA reads TGTGCCAGCAGTTACTCGACCGGTCGGGGAACCGGGGAGCTGTTTTTT.

The J gene is TRBJ2-6, the V gene TRBV29-1; tentative D call: TRBD1 (6 bases). The CDR3 covers 13 residues. Germline V lookup: CDR1 SQVTM, CDR2 ANQGSEA. V lost 8 bases and J lost 2, with 10 bases in between. CDR3 amino acids: CSFRGAGANVLTF. CDR3 sequence (DNA): TGCAGCTTCAGGGGAGCTGGGGCCAACGTCCTGACTTTC.

V gene TRBV4-1 combines with J gene TRBJ2-5; 9 bases line up with TRBD1. The end of the DNA aligns better with TRBJ2-7, so the J call may be wrong. The CDR3 totals 15 residues. CDR1 and CDR2 from the germline V gene are MGHRA and YSYEKL. CDR3 protein: CASSQGQGGTYEQYF. CDR3 DNA sequence: TGCGCCAGCAGCCAAGGACAGGGGGGCACCTACGAGCAGTACTTC.

The chain carries TRBV10-3 and TRBJ2-2, with D possibly TRBD2 on 7 matching bases. This CDR3 region has 15 residues. The V gene's germline CDR1 is ENHRY and CDR2 SYGVKD. The germline V and J ends were trimmed by 6 bases and 6 bases, with 17 bases remaining between them. For the CDR3, the DNA is TGTGCCATCAGGGGGGCCGGGGAGGGCCCCGGGGAGCTGTTTTTT. Amino acid sequence: CAIRGAGEGPGELFF.

The V call is TRBV18, the J call TRBJ2-3, with D perhaps matching TRBD1 (6 bases). With 5 bases removed from V and 2 bases from J, the gap between germline ends came to 14 bases. This CDR3 region has 15 residues. Per germline, CDR1 KGHSH and CDR2 LQKENI. The CDR3 DNA reads TGTGCCAGCTCATCCTCGGGACAATCCACAGATACGCAGTATTTT. Protein: CASSSSGQSTDTQYF.

This chain uses TRBV7-3 with TRBJ2-1, with 11 bases aligning to TRBD2. From germline, CDR1 is SGHTA and CDR2 FQGTGA. V shed 5 bases and J 9 bases; nucleotides not matched to a gene: 6. This CDR3 comprises 14 residues. CDR3 amino acids: CASSHGLAGGEQFF. In nucleotides, the CDR3 is TGTGCCAGCAGCCACGGACTAGCGGGTGGTGAGCAGTTCTTC.

The chain links TRBV6-1 to TRBJ2-1; 8 bases are shared with TRBD2. The CDR3 is 13 amino acids. The ends lost 5 bases at V and 9 bases at J; junction bases unmatched: 6. Germline V lookup: CDR1 MNHNS, CDR2 SASEGT. CDR3 protein: CASSFGLAAEQFF. Here the CDR3 DNA reads TGTGCCAGCAGTTTTGGACTAGCCGCTGAGCAGTTCTTC.

This chain joins TRBV28 and TRBJ1-5; a weak D match, TRBD1 (5 bases). Trimming pared 6 bases from V and 4 bases from J, leaving 10 bases between. This CDR3 comprises 13 residues. Per the germline V gene, CDR1 is MDHEN and CDR2 is SYDVKM. CDR3 bases: TGTGCCAGCAGGGGGCCGGTGAATCAGCCCCAGCATTTT. It yields the protein CASRGPVNQPQHF.

Note on this clone: An end of the junction differs from the germline gene, which may be a read error. This sequence joins TRBV6-5 and TRBJ2-7; maybe TRBD2 (6 bases). This CDR3 region has 12 residues. Germline V gene lookup returns CDR1 MNHEY and CDR2 SVGAGI. CDR3 nucleotides: TGTGCCAGCAGCTTTAGGCGGGGCGAGGAGTACTTC. This gives the protein CASSFRRGEEYF.

This clone has just one count. The V call is TRBV9, the J call TRBJ2-7; 11 nucleotides match TRBD2. Trimming took 0 bases from V and 6 from J; bases not matched to a gene: 5. CDR1 is SGDLS, CDR2 YYNGEE, per germline. The CDR3 sequence is 15 residues long. The CDR3 DNA reads as TGTGCCAGCAGCGTAGAAGTAGCGGGGGGGAGCGAGCAGTACTTC. Its translation: CASSVEVAGGSEQYF.

A few counts support this clone. The chain couples TRBV9 to TRBJ1-1; D unresolved. In germline, CDR1 is SGDLS, CDR2 YYNGEE. The germline V and J ends were trimmed by 5 bases and 5 bases, with 7 bases remaining between them. CDR3 length: 11 residues. CDR3 nucleotides: TGTGCCAGCAGTAGGGAGACTGAAGCTTTCTTT. It yields the protein CASSRETEAFF.

This clone was seen more than once but under ten times. This chain joins TRBV5-1 and TRBJ2-1; 11 bases are a match to TRBD2. From germline, CDR1 is SGHRS and CDR2 YFSETQ. The CDR3 length is 15 residues. J lost 7 bases, V lost 5 bases, and 8 bases had no gene match. The CDR3 nucleotides read TGCGCCAGCAGAGGTAGCGGGGGGGCATGGAATGAGCAGTTCTTC. It is translated as CASRGSGGAWNEQFF.

This chain uses TRBV7-9 with TRBJ2-5; D not certain. Trimming left V 2 bases short and J 3 bases short, with 7 bases between. The germline gives CDR1 SEHNR, CDR2 FQNEAQ (reference sequence). There are 13 residues in the CDR3. The DNA of the CDR3 is TGTGCCAGCAGCTTAATGGCCAAAGAGACCCAGTACTTC. Protein: CASSLMAKETQYF.

This clone was detected once. The rearrangement joins TRBV5-4 to TRBJ2-3, with 7 bases lining up with TRBD1. The trim removed 1 base at V and 2 bases at J, leaving 7 bases unmatched. The germline V gene has CDR1 SGHNT and CDR2 YYREEE (reference sequence). The CDR3 is made up of 16 amino acids. Written as DNA, the CDR3 is TGTGCCAGCAGCTTGTTCCGGACAGGCCCCACAGATACGCAGTATTTT. The encoded protein is CASSLFRTGPTDTQYF.

This chain uses TRBV15 with TRBJ2-5; D uncertain. The CDR3 spans 13 residues. The V and J ends lost 0 bases and 8 bases respectively, with 10 bases between them. CDR1 is LNHNV and CDR2 is YYDKDF in the germline V gene (reference sequence). This chain's CDR3 is CATSRDGPTTQYF. In nucleotides, the CDR3 is TGTGCCACCAGCAGAGATGGCCCAACCACCCAGTACTTC.

The rearrangement uses TRBV29-1 and TRBJ1-6, with TRBD1 matching 8 bases. Unmatched junction bases numbered 8, after V lost 6 bases and J lost 10 bases. In germline, CDR1 is SQVTM, CDR2 ANQGSEA. The CDR3 spans 13 residues. DNA for the CDR3: TGCAGCGTCGGAATAGACAGGGGCTCACCCCTCCACTTT. This encodes CSVGIDRGSPLHF.

The CDR3 coding sequence is TGTGCCAGCAGCCTAGGGGGAGACACCGGGGAGCTGTTTTTT. Amino acid sequence: CASSLGGDTGELFF. The chain combines TRBV7-9 with TRBJ2-2; TRBD1 might be the D (6 bases). The CDR3 loop spans 14 amino acids. V lost 5 bases and J lost 3, with 10 bases in between. Germline CDR1 SEHNR, CDR2 FQNEAQ (reference sequence).

Here the CDR3 reads CASSFPPGTGANTQYF. The CDR3 DNA reads as TGTGCCAGCAGTTTCCCCCCCGGGACAGGGGCAAATACGCAGTATTTT. This chain uses TRBV28 with TRBJ2-3; 10 bases align to TRBD1. Trimming removed 3 bases from V and 7 bases from J; junction bases left unmatched: 10. The CDR3 runs 16 residues. In germline, CDR1 is MDHEN, CDR2 SYDVKM.

The chain joins TRBV5-6 to TRBJ2-2; 8 positions agree with TRBD2. Trimming took 2 bases from V and 2 from J; bases not matched to a gene: 5. Germline CDR1 reads SGHDT; CDR2 reads YYEEEE. CDR3 size: 16 residues. The CDR3 region has the DNA TGTGCCAGCAGCTTCAGAACTAGCGGAAACACCGGGGAGCTGTTTTTT. It specifies CASSFRTSGNTGELFF.

J is TRBJ2-7 and V is TRBV6-1; D possibly corresponds to TRBD2 (6 bases). The ends were cut back, 4 bases at V and 4 bases at J, with 8 bases in the middle. Per germline, CDR1 MNHNS and CDR2 SASEGT. This CDR3 region has 12 residues. The CDR3 loop reads CASSGSGYEQYF. As DNA, the CDR3 is TGTGCCAGCAGTGGTAGCGGATACGAGCAGTACTTC.

The chain recombines TRBV7-3 with TRBJ2-6; D is unclear. Germline V gene lookup returns CDR1 SGHTA and CDR2 FQGTGA. There are 15 residues in the CDR3. V was clipped by 5 bases and J by 0 bases, with 8 bases between them. For the CDR3, the DNA is TGTGCCAGCAGCCCCCTCCGCTCTGGGGCCAACGTCCTGACTTTC. The encoded protein is CASSPLRSGANVLTF.

The chain links TRBV7-9 to TRBJ1-1, with unresolved D. CDR1 SEHNR and CDR2 FQNEAQ come from the germline V gene (reference sequence). The V end lost 3 bases, the J end lost 0 bases, and 5 bases lay between the germline ends. The CDR3 has 13 residues. CDR3 region: CASSFEMNTEAFF. CDR3 nucleotides: TGTGCCAGCAGCTTTGAGATGAACACTGAAGCTTTCTTT.

This rearrangement joins TRBV6-1 to TRBJ2-3, with a tentative D call TRBD1 (6 bases). The CDR3 has 13 residues. V lost 5 bases and J 4 bases, leaving 10 bases between the germline ends. From germline, CDR1 is MNHNS and CDR2 SASEGT. CDR3 loop: CASSTGYSDTQYF. Here the CDR3 DNA reads TGTGCCAGCAGTACAGGGTATTCAGATACGCAGTATTTT.

On this clone itself: One junction end does not reproduce the germline sequence, and a read error may be involved. The chain couples TRBV7-2 to TRBJ1-2; 9 nucleotides agree with TRBD1. The CDR3 totals 14 residues. The V gene's germline CDR1 is SGHTA and CDR2 FQGNSA. The chain's CDR3 is CASSPNRGQGGYPF. The CDR3 DNA follows: TGTGCCAGCAGCCCGAACAGGGGGCAGGGAGGCTACCCCTTC.

The J gene is TRBJ2-7, the V gene TRBV18; TRBD2 agrees at 7 bases. V gave up 3 bases and J gave up 0 bases; unmatched junction bases: 8. This CDR3 is 16 amino acids long. Germline V CDR1 and CDR2: KGHSH, LQKENI. CDR3: CASSPLPGGSSYEQYF. For the CDR3, the DNA is TGTGCCAGCTCACCCCTCCCCGGCGGGAGCTCCTACGAGCAGTACTTC.

The chain carries TRBV2 and TRBJ1-2; 7 nucleotides align to TRBD1. The ends lost 6 bases at V and 0 bases at J; junction bases unmatched: 4. CDR1 is SNHLY and CDR2 is FYNNEI in the germline V gene. The CDR3 sequence is 14 residues long. The CDR3 bases are TGTGCCAGCAGGGACAGGATGACTAACTATGGCTACACCTTC. Translating gives CASRDRMTNYGYTF. The full variable domain, its missing parts supplied by reference TRBV2 and TRBJ1-2, is EPEVTQTPSHQVTQMGQEVILRCVPISNHLYFYWYRQILGQKVEFLVSFYNNEISEKSEIFDDQFSVERPDGSNFTLKIRSTKLEDSAMYFCASRDRMTNYGYTFGSGTRLTVV.

The V and J genes are TRBV6-5 and TRBJ1-1, with TRBD1 matching over 8 bases. The CDR3 extends over 14 amino acids. Unmatched junction bases numbered 7, after V lost 8 bases and J lost 2 bases. The germline V gene has CDR1 MNHEY and CDR2 SVGAGI. The DNA of the CDR3 is TGTGCCAGCGGGAAAGGACAGGGAAACACTGAAGCTTTCTTT. Its translation: CASGKGQGNTEAFF.

The chain joins TRBV6-5 to TRBJ1-1; possibly TRBD1 for D (5 bases). The CDR3 covers 15 residues. Germline V lookup: CDR1 MNHEY, CDR2 SVGAGI. The V gene lost 7 bases and the J gene lost 5 bases, with 20 bases spanning the gap. The CDR3 is CASNPIRGRGTEAFF. The CDR3 coding sequence is TGTGCCAGCAATCCCATAAGGGGAAGGGGAACTGAAGCTTTCTTT.